The 25 T cell receptor beta chains below come from one sample, sequenced in a study of human T cells and chemical hapten exposure. TCRdb re-called the RACE reads with MiXCR, one entry per CDR3 protein. The table shows just over 90,000 distinct CDR3 sequences, with approximately 10% occurring only once. Time point of the sample: healthy volunteer bleed at 2 weeks. Unfractionated whole blood was the source from which total RNA was extracted. The material sequenced was whole blood. These TCRs come from a female donor in good health. Some clones in this sample may be carry-over from other donors' samples.

This clonotype was seen ten or more times. The genes are TRBV28 and TRBJ1-1; D ambiguous. Trimming removed 3 bases from V and 1 base from J, with 9 bases in between. This CDR3 spans 14 amino acids. Looked up from germline, CDR1 is MDHEN and CDR2 is SYDVKM. CDR3 DNA sequence: TGTGCCAGCAGTTTCACGTCAGCGAACACTGAAGCTTTCTTT. Encoded protein: CASSFTSANTEAFF. The variable domain in full, with the rest retrieved from reference TRBV28 and TRBJ1-1, is DVKVTQSSRYLVKRTGEKVFLECVQDMDHENMFWYRQDPGLGLRLIYFSYDVKMKEKGDIPEGYSVSREKKERFSLILESASTNQTSMYLCASSFTSANTEAFFGQGTRLTVV.

In its sample, this clonotype was seen many times. The chain combines TRBV7-3 with TRBJ1-2, with D tentatively TRBD1 (5 bases). Germline CDR1 reads SGHTA; CDR2 reads FQGTGA. The CDR3 extends over 13 amino acids. Trimming removed 3 bases at V and 8 bases at J, with 13 bases between. The CDR3 DNA is TGTGCCAGCAGCTTCGACGACAGAGGCGGCTACACCTTC. It is translated as CASSFDDRGGYTF. Full variable domain (rest looked up from reference TRBV7-3 and TRBJ1-2): GAGVSQTPSNKVTEKGKYVELRCDPISGHTALYWYRQSLGQGPEFLIYFQGTGAADDSGLPNDRFFAVRPEGSVSTLKIQRTERGDSAVYLCASSFDDRGGYTFGSGTRLTVV.

The chain has TRBV20-1 and TRBJ1-6; 8 nucleotides agree with TRBD1. V lost 6 bases to trimming and J lost 10 bases; unmatched junction nucleotides: 11. The CDR3 loop spans 14 amino acids. The germline V gene encodes CDR1 DFQATT and CDR2 SNEGSKA (reference sequence). The CDR3 DNA reads as TGCAGTGCCCTCCCCCGACAGGGGAGATCACCCCTCCACTTT. Protein sequence: CSALPRQGRSPLHF.

This clonotype was picked up a small number of times. This chain uses TRBV20-1 with TRBJ1-5, with TRBD1 matching over 9 bases. CDR1 DFQATT and CDR2 SNEGSKA come from the germline V gene (reference sequence). V lost 0 bases to trimming and J lost 0 bases; unmatched junction nucleotides: 9. The CDR3 is made up of 18 amino acids. The CDR3 reads CSARDEGTGFGSNQPQHF. The CDR3 DNA reads TGCAGTGCTAGAGATGAAGGGACAGGGTTTGGTAGCAATCAGCCCCAGCATTTT.

This clonotype was seen more than once but under ten times. The rearrangement joins TRBV25-1 to TRBJ2-3; 9 bases are shared with TRBD2. Trimming took 3 bases from V and 3 from J; bases not matched to a gene: 16. Germline V gene data show CDR1 as MGHDK and CDR2 as SYGVNS. This CDR3 region has 19 residues. CDR3 in amino acids: CASSDGPGLALKGTDTQYF. Written as DNA, the CDR3 is TGTGCCAGCAGTGATGGGCCGGGACTAGCTCTTAAGGGGACAGATACGCAGTATTTT.

The rearrangement uses TRBV7-2 and TRBJ1-5; 10 bases align to TRBD1. Germline loops: CDR1 SGHTA, CDR2 FQGNSA. The CDR3 loop spans 14 amino acids. The junction had 2 bases not matched to a gene; V was cut back by 5 bases and J by 4 bases. The CDR3 reads CASSVGQGNQPQHF. The CDR3, as DNA: TGTGCCAGCAGCGTGGGACAGGGGAATCAGCCCCAGCATTTT.

This clonotype has only a few counts. The chain carries TRBV10-3 and TRBJ2-3; 8 bases are a match to TRBD1. Germline V CDR1 and CDR2: ENHRY, SYGVKD. V gave up 3 bases and J gave up 2 bases; unmatched junction bases: 4. The CDR3 extends over 15 amino acids. DNA for the CDR3: TGTGCCATCAGTGATATCAGGGGGCCCACAGATACGCAGTATTTT. As protein: CAISDIRGPTDTQYF.

The sample holds a few counts of this clonotype. The chain is built from TRBV12-5 and TRBJ2-2; D tentatively reads TRBD1 or TRBD2 (5 bases each). The V gene lost 4 bases and the J gene lost 7 bases, with 19 bases spanning the gap. Germline V gene sequence: CDR1 LGHNT, CDR2 FRNRAP. There are 16 residues in the CDR3. The CDR3 DNA reads TGTGCTAGTGGTTCACGGGTGGGACCCGAAATCGGGGAGCTGTTTTTT. It yields the protein CASGSRVGPEIGELFF.

J is TRBJ2-3 and V is TRBV12-3 or TRBV12-4; 7 bases are shared with TRBD1. The CDR3 covers 16 residues. V shed 6 bases, J shed 0 bases, and the junction held 9 bases outside the gene matches. The CDR3 sequence: CASSPGQAASTDTQYF. The CDR3 nucleotides are TGTGCCAGCAGCCCCGGACAGGCTGCCAGCACAGATACGCAGTATTTT.

This chain uses TRBV6-1 with TRBJ2-6, with D perhaps TRBD1 (5 bases). Per the germline V gene, CDR1 is MNHNS and CDR2 is SASEGT. The CDR3 consists of 15 residues. Trimming stripped 6 bases from V and 0 bases from J, with 9 bases between. CDR3 sequence: CASRSRASGANVLTF. In DNA form, the CDR3 reads TGTGCCAGCAGGAGCAGGGCCTCTGGGGCCAACGTCCTGACTTTC.

This clonotype was seen only a few times. The V and J genes are TRBV5-4 and TRBJ2-7; the match to TRBD1 covers 11 bases. CDR3 length: 15 amino acids. CDR1 and CDR2 (germline): SGHNT, YYREEE (reference sequence). The trim removed 3 bases at V and 1 base at J, leaving 3 bases unmatched. The CDR3 DNA is TGTGCCAGCAGCTCTGGACAGGGGGCATCCTACGAGCAGTACTTC. Its protein product is CASSSGQGASYEQYF.

The chain uses TRBV20-1 and TRBJ2-1, with TRBD2 identical over 12 bases. CDR1 and CDR2 from the germline V gene are DFQATT and SNEGSKA (reference sequence). Losses at the gene ends were 1 base for V and 0 bases for J; bases not matched to a gene: 10. This CDR3 has 19 amino acids. CDR3 sequence reads: CSARVLGLAGKSSYNEQFF. CDR3 bases: TGCAGTGCTAGAGTTCTTGGACTAGCGGGGAAGAGCTCCTACAATGAGCAGTTCTTC.

The chain uses TRBV6-2 or TRBV6-3 and TRBJ2-1; 8 bases map to TRBD1. Germline values: CDR1 MNHEY, CDR2 SVGEGT. The CDR3 has 13 residues. Trimming removed 7 bases from V and 3 bases from J; junction bases left unmatched: 2. For the CDR3, the DNA is TGTGCCAGCATTGGGACAGGCTACAATGAGCAGTTCTTC. Encoded protein: CASIGTGYNEQFF.

This clonotype was seen only a few times. The chain combines TRBV20-1 with TRBJ2-1, with 8 bases identical to TRBD2. CDR1 is DFQATT and CDR2 is SNEGSKA in the germline V gene (reference sequence). CDR3 size: 14 residues. The ends lost 5 bases at V and 4 bases at J; junction bases unmatched: 7. The CDR3 coding sequence is TGCAGTGCTCTAGGACTAGCTGATTACAATGAGCAGTTCTTC. Protein sequence: CSALGLADYNEQFF.

In its sample, this clonotype was seen many times. The CDR3 DNA reads TGCAGCGCCAGGACAGGGATGAACACTGAAGCTTTCTTT. This encodes CSARTGMNTEAFF. V is TRBV29-1 and J is TRBJ1-1; TRBD1 aligns across 8 bases. Trimming cost V 7 bases and J 0 bases; bases outside gene matches: 4. This CDR3 has 13 residues. Per the germline V gene, CDR1 is SQVTM and CDR2 is ANQGSEA. Full variable domain (remainder filled in from reference TRBV29-1 and TRBJ1-1): SAVISQKPSRDICQRGTSLTIQCQVDSQVTMMFWYRQQPGQSLTLIATANQGSEATYESGFVIDKFPISRPNLTFSTLTVSNMSPEDSSIYLCSARTGMNTEAFFGQGTRLTVV.

The sample holds many counts of this clonotype. This chain links TRBV25-1 with TRBJ2-7; 9 bases agree with TRBD1. Unmatched junction bases numbered 4, after V lost 7 bases and J lost 3 bases. The CDR3 has 13 amino acids. Per the germline V gene, CDR1 is MGHDK and CDR2 is SYGVNS. The CDR3 region is CASIQTGGYEQYF. In nucleotides, the CDR3 is TGTGCCAGCATTCAGACAGGGGGCTACGAGCAGTACTTC.

This chain links TRBV7-2 with TRBJ2-7, with a weak D call TRBD2 (5 bases). This CDR3 contains 15 residues. V was pared by 1 base and J by 2 bases, with 12 bases between. Germline CDR1 and CDR2: SGHTA and FQGNSA. Here the CDR3 DNA reads TGTGCCAGCAGCTTAGGGGAGATCGAACCCTACGAGCAGTACTTC. Amino acid sequence: CASSLGEIEPYEQYF.

This clonotype came up many times. The chain joins TRBV9 to TRBJ1-5; 8 bases match TRBD1. The CDR3 runs to 14 residues. V shed 3 bases, J shed 4 bases, and the junction held 3 bases outside the gene matches. The germline CDR1 and CDR2 sequences are SGDLS and YYNGEE. In nucleotides, the CDR3 is TGTGCCAGCAGCGCGACAGGGGTGAATCAGCCCCAGCATTTT. Residues: CASSATGVNQPQHF.

The chain is built from TRBV5-4 and TRBJ1-1; TRBD1 might be the D (5 bases). V lost 6 bases and J lost 8, with 20 bases in between. The germline CDR1 and CDR2 sequences are SGHNT and YYREEE (reference sequence). CDR3 length: 14 residues. The CDR3 loop reads CASILGAGSGEAFF. For the CDR3, the DNA is TGTGCCAGCATCCTCGGGGCAGGGTCGGGGGAAGCTTTCTTT.

This clonotype has a count of ten or more. The chain joins TRBV24-1 to TRBJ2-3; D is possibly TRBD2 (5 bases). This CDR3 contains 14 residues. V was trimmed by 9 bases and J by 4 bases, leaving 16 bases between them. CDR1 and CDR2 from the germline V gene are KGHDR and SFDVKD. CDR3 DNA: TGTGCCACCGGAGGTAGTACCATCCCAGATACGCAGTATTTT. It translates to CATGGSTIPDTQYF.

The chain combines TRBV29-1 with TRBJ2-1, with unresolved D. Trimming took 1 base from V and 2 from J, leaving 3 bases between them. The CDR3 runs to 12 residues. Germline V CDR1 and CDR2: SQVTM, ANQGSEA. CDR3 region: CSVEVAYNEQFF. For the CDR3, the DNA is TGCAGCGTTGAAGTAGCCTACAATGAGCAGTTCTTC.

The V and J genes are TRBV11-2 and TRBJ1-1, with D hard to call. The V end was cut by 3 bases, the J end by 6 bases, with 11 bases between. From germline, CDR1 is SGHAT and CDR2 FQNNGV. The CDR3 length is 13 residues. The CDR3 DNA is TGTGCCAGCAGCTTGGTTCGGGCCGCTGAAGCTTTCTTT. Residues: CASSLVRAAEAFF.

The rearrangement links TRBV28 to TRBJ2-1; 10 positions match TRBD2. The V gene's germline CDR1 is MDHEN and CDR2 SYDVKM. This CDR3 comprises 16 residues. With 5 bases clipped from V and 4 bases from J, the junction kept 8 bases outside the gene matches. CDR3 nucleotides: TGTGCCAGCAGTAAACTAGCGGGAAGCGCTTACAATGAGCAGTTCTTC. It encodes CASSKLAGSAYNEQFF.

There are many counts of this clonotype. V gene TRBV7-2 combines with J gene TRBJ2-1; D is unclear. The CDR3 totals 11 residues. Germline V gene sequence: CDR1 SGHTA, CDR2 FQGNSA. V was clipped by 2 bases and J by 7 bases, with 3 bases between them. CDR3 in amino acids: CASSLQNEQFF. DNA for the CDR3: TGTGCCAGCAGCTTACAAAATGAGCAGTTCTTC.

The gene calls are TRBV28 and TRBJ2-3; D uncertain. The CDR3 totals 12 residues. From germline, CDR1 is MDHEN and CDR2 SYDVKM. Trimming shortened V by 6 bases and J by 1 base, and 5 bases separated the two germline ends. The DNA of the CDR3 is TGTGCCAGCAGGCTCCGCACAGATACGCAGTATTTT. Residues: CASRLRTDTQYF.